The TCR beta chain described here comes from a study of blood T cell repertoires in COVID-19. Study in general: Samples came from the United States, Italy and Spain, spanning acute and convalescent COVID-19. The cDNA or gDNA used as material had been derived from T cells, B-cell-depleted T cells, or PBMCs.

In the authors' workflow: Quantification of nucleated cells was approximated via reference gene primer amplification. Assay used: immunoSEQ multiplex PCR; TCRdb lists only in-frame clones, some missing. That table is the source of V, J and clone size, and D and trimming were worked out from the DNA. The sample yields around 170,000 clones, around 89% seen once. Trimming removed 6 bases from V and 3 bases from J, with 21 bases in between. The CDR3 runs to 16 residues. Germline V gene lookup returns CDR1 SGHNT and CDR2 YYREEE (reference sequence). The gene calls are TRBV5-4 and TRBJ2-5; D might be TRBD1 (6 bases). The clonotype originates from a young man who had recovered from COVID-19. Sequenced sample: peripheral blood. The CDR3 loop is CASTERGRATKETQYF. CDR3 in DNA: TGTGCCAGCACCGAAAGGGGGAGAGCAACCAAAGAGACCCAGTACTTC.